Below are 25 T cell receptor beta chains sequenced from a single sample in a study of early T cells in non-severe SARS-CoV-2 infection. TCRdb reanalysed the 5' RACE reads using MiXCR and keeps one entry per CDR3 protein. The sample shows tens of thousands of distinct CDR3 sequences, roughly 13% of them seen only once. The sequencing sample was made of whole blood. All receptors come from an adult who was a healthcare worker with PCR-confirmed SARS-CoV-2 infection or an uninfected control (not recorded which).

CDR3 DNA sequence: TGTGCCAGCAGTGAAGCCCTAAGAATGGGCCGGGAGACCCAGTACTTC. Amino acids: CASSEALRMGRETQYF. This rearrangement joins TRBV2 to TRBJ2-5, with D unclear. The CDR3 runs 16 residues. V gave up 0 bases and J gave up 5 bases, with 16 bases separating them. Germline values: CDR1 SNHLY, CDR2 FYNNEI.

This clonotype was detected only a few times. V gene TRBV5-5 combines with J gene TRBJ2-5; weak D call: TRBD2 (6 bases). V gave up 4 bases and J gave up 5 bases, with 18 bases separating them. This CDR3 region has 15 residues. Germline V gene data show CDR1 as SGHKS and CDR2 as YYEKEE (reference sequence). The CDR3 region is CASSLRDGGWETQYF. Written as DNA, the CDR3 is TGTGCCAGCAGCCTCCGGGACGGGGGTTGGGAGACCCAGTACTTC. Drawing the rest from reference TRBV5-5 and TRBJ2-5, the complete variable domain is DAGVTQSPTHLIKTRGQQVTLRCSPISGHKSVSWYQQVLGQGPQFIFQYYEKEERGRGNFPDRFSARQFPNYSSELNVNALLLGDSALYLCASSLRDGGWETQYFGPGTRLLVL.

This clonotype turned up a few times. V usage is TRBV7-2 and J usage is TRBJ1-2; D not resolved. There are 14 residues in the CDR3. The V gene's germline CDR1 is SGHTA and CDR2 FQGNSA. With 5 bases removed from V and 4 bases from J, the gap between germline ends came to 14 bases. The CDR3 nucleotides read TGTGCCAGCAGCCCCTTTAGGAGTGGCTATGGCTACACCTTC. It yields the protein CASSPFRSGYGYTF.

This clonotype was seen many times. The V and J genes are TRBV4-2 and TRBJ2-3, with TRBD1 matching over 10 bases. V gave up 4 bases and J gave up 7 bases; unmatched junction bases: 11. The V gene's germline CDR1 is LGHNA and CDR2 YNFKEQ. The CDR3 totals 16 residues. CDR3 protein: CASSRSPGTGDHTQYF. The DNA of the CDR3 is TGTGCCAGCAGCCGAAGTCCCGGGACAGGGGATCATACGCAGTATTTT.

This clonotype showed up just a few times. This chain uses TRBV7-3 with TRBJ2-1, with a possible D match to TRBD1 (5 bases). The germline V and J ends were trimmed by 1 base and 6 bases, with 13 bases remaining between them. The CDR3 consists of 15 residues. Germline V CDR1 and CDR2: SGHTA, FQGTGA. The CDR3 nucleotides read TGTGCCAGCAGCTTAAAACAGGCCTACCCCAATGAGCAGTTCTTC. Protein sequence: CASSLKQAYPNEQFF. The variable domain in full, with the rest retrieved from reference TRBV7-3 and TRBJ2-1, is GAGVSQTPSNKVTEKGKYVELRCDPISGHTALYWYRQSLGQGPEFLIYFQGTGAADDSGLPNDRFFAVRPEGSVSTLKIQRTERGDSAVYLCASSLKQAYPNEQFFGPGTRLTVL.

This clonotype was detected many times. This chain connects TRBV18 to TRBJ1-2; D not certain. Looked up from germline, CDR1 is KGHSH and CDR2 is LQKENI. The CDR3 extends over 14 amino acids. Trimming cost V 6 bases and J 4 bases, with 15 bases left between them. In DNA form, the CDR3 reads TGTGCCAGCTCGTCGGTCTCGCCTATCTATGGCTACACCTTC. This codes for CASSSVSPIYGYTF.

The J gene is TRBJ2-2, the V gene TRBV6-1, with 8 bases matching TRBD1. CDR3 length: 15 residues. CDR1 MNHNS and CDR2 SASEGT come from the germline V gene. The J segment lost 3 bases and the V segment lost 10 bases, leaving 10 bases of the junction unmatched. CDR3 bases: TGTGCCACCGAATTCGGACAGGGTTACACCGGGGAGCTGTTTTTT. Its protein is CATEFGQGYTGELFF.

This clonotype was counted ten times or more. This chain joins TRBV10-2 and TRBJ2-7; the D gene is possibly TRBD2 (5 bases). Germline V gives CDR1 WSHSY, CDR2 SAAADI. The CDR3 extends over 13 amino acids. Trimming pared 3 bases from V and 4 bases from J, leaving 10 bases between. Here the CDR3 DNA reads TGCGCCAGCAGTGAAGGATCGGGGTACGAGCAGTACTTC. This translates into CASSEGSGYEQYF.

This clonotype was recorded a few times. The J gene is TRBJ2-5, the V gene TRBV7-2, with D perhaps given as TRBD1 or TRBD2 (7 bases each). The CDR3 has 13 residues. V was cut by 5 bases and J by 4 bases, with 11 bases left in between. Germline V CDR1 and CDR2: SGHTA, FQGNSA. The CDR3 sequence: CASSARGGETQYF. The CDR3 nucleotides are TGTGCCAGCAGCGCCAGGGGGGGAGAGACCCAGTACTTC.

The table lists this clonotype with a few counts. The rearrangement uses TRBV29-1 and TRBJ2-3; D perhaps matches TRBD2 (7 bases). The germline CDR1 and CDR2 sequences are SQVTM and ANQGSEA. The CDR3 has 11 residues. CDR3 nucleotide sequence: TGCATGGGAGGGGGGTTTGATACGCAGTATTTT. Amino acids: CMGGGFDTQYF.

This clonotype was seen ten or more times. The V call is TRBV5-1, the J call TRBJ2-2; 8 nucleotides agree with TRBD1. V lost 4 bases and J lost 0; bases outside the gene matches: 2. Germline CDR1 and CDR2: SGHRS and YFSETQ. The CDR3 length is 15 residues. CDR3 DNA: TGCGCCAGCAGCCCGGGACAGGCGAACACCGGGGAGCTGTTTTTT. Translated, it gives CASSPGQANTGELFF.

V is TRBV15 and J is TRBJ2-1, with D uncertain. This CDR3 spans 11 amino acids. The germline V gene encodes CDR1 LNHNV and CDR2 YYDKDF (reference sequence). V was clipped by 5 bases and J by 8 bases, with 7 bases between them. CDR3 sequence: CATSPRDEQFF. The CDR3 nucleotides read TGTGCCACCAGCCCGCGAGATGAGCAGTTCTTC.

There are many counts of this clonotype. This chain links TRBV2 with TRBJ2-1; 12 bases are a match to TRBD2. Germline lookup yields CDR1 SNHLY and CDR2 FYNNEI. The ends lost 3 bases at V and 6 bases at J; junction bases unmatched: 3. The CDR3 loop spans 15 amino acids. CDR3 sequence: CASSDPGLAGNEQFF. In DNA, the CDR3 is TGTGCCAGCAGTGATCCGGGACTAGCGGGCAATGAGCAGTTCTTC.

The table lists this clonotype with a few counts. The V call is TRBV29-1, the J call TRBJ2-3, with D possibly TRBD2 on 7 matching bases. The germline gives CDR1 SQVTM, CDR2 ANQGSEA. The CDR3 contains 16 residues. The V gene lost 0 bases and the J gene lost 4 bases, with 17 bases spanning the gap. CDR3 sequence: CSVEDIEGGRADTQYF. In DNA, the CDR3 is TGCAGCGTTGAAGATATCGAGGGGGGGCGAGCAGATACGCAGTATTTT.

This chain links TRBV7-3 with TRBJ2-1; D may be TRBD2 (5 bases). There are 15 residues in the CDR3. V dropped 6 bases and J dropped 5 bases, with 17 bases sitting between them. Germline CDR1 reads SGHTA; CDR2 reads FQGTGA. The CDR3 is CASSNNGRRDNEQFF. Here the CDR3 DNA reads TGTGCCAGCAGTAATAACGGCAGGCGGGACAATGAGCAGTTCTTC.

This clonotype was found many times. The gene calls are TRBV11-2 and TRBJ2-5, with TRBD1 matching 8 bases. The V gene's germline CDR1 is SGHAT and CDR2 FQNNGV. The CDR3 spans 16 residues. After removal of 5 bases from V and 2 bases from J, the junction contained 10 bases not matched to a gene. The CDR3 region has the DNA TGTGCCAGCAGCCCATGGACAGGGTTTCGTCAAGAGACCCAGTACTTC. Amino acids: CASSPWTGFRQETQYF.

A few counts support this clonotype. The V and J genes are TRBV7-2 and TRBJ2-1; no firm D call. The CDR3 sequence is 12 residues long. Deletions cut 5 bases from V and 6 bases from J, with 8 bases between. Germline CDR1 reads SGHTA; CDR2 reads FQGNSA. The CDR3 region has the DNA TGTGCCAGCAGCCCCTTTGTCAATGAGCAGTTCTTC. Its translation: CASSPFVNEQFF.

The chain recombines TRBV5-1 with TRBJ1-5; possibly TRBD1 for D (5 bases). The germline gives CDR1 SGHRS, CDR2 YFSETQ. CDR3 length: 13 residues. Deletions cut 7 bases from V and 4 bases from J, with 12 bases between. The CDR3 region has the DNA TGCGCCAGCCGCATGACAGCTAATCAGCCCCAGCATTTT. Translated: CASRMTANQPQHF.

This clonotype was seen a few times. The chain links TRBV13 to TRBJ2-7; possibly TRBD1 or TRBD2 for D (6 bases each). Per the germline V gene, CDR1 is PRHDT and CDR2 is FYEKMQ (reference sequence). This CDR3 is 14 amino acids long. V lost 0 bases, J lost 4 bases, and 10 bases lay in between. CDR3 residues: CASSLGGGPYEQYF. Here the CDR3 DNA reads TGTGCCAGCAGCTTAGGTGGGGGGCCGTACGAGCAGTACTTC.

In this sample, this clonotype turned up a few times. V gene TRBV29-1 combines with J gene TRBJ2-1; the D gene is possibly TRBD1 (6 bases). The CDR3 is made up of 16 amino acids. Deletions cut 8 bases from V and 2 bases from J, with 22 bases between. Germline values: CDR1 SQVTM, CDR2 ANQGSEA. The CDR3 is CSPIAVGGRAYNEQFF. The DNA of the CDR3 is TGCAGCCCAATTGCCGTTGGGGGCAGGGCCTACAATGAGCAGTTCTTC.

The sample holds a few counts of this clonotype. The chain couples TRBV19 to TRBJ1-4, with TRBD1 matching 8 bases. Per germline, CDR1 LNHDA and CDR2 SQIVND (reference sequence). The V segment lost 1 base and the J segment 5 bases; nucleotides outside the gene matches: 3. CDR3 size: 15 residues. The CDR3 loop is CASSIGNRGNEKLFF. The CDR3 nucleotides are TGTGCCAGTAGTATAGGGAACAGGGGGAATGAAAAACTGTTTTTT.

A few counts support this clonotype. This CDR3 reads CASSRRQGNTEAFF. The CDR3, as DNA: TGTGCCAGCAGCAGACGACAGGGAAACACTGAAGCTTTCTTT. The genes are TRBV7-2 and TRBJ1-1; 7 bases fit TRBD1. Germline V CDR1 and CDR2: SGHTA, FQGNSA. The CDR3 is 14 residues long. Germline trimming cut 5 bases from V and 2 bases from J; bases unmatched to any gene: 5.

The CDR3 nucleotides are TGTGCCAGCAGCAAACAGGGGACGGAGTACGAGCAGTACTTC. Translated: CASSKQGTEYEQYF. The chain is built from TRBV2 and TRBJ2-7, with 7 bases matching TRBD1. CDR1 is SNHLY, CDR2 FYNNEI, per germline. CDR3 length: 14 residues. V was clipped by 6 bases and J by 4 bases; unmatched bases: 9.

This clonotype was observed a few times. The chain carries TRBV7-2 and TRBJ1-4, with D unclear. Trimming removed 1 base from V and 10 bases from J, with 7 bases in between. Germline V gives CDR1 SGHTA, CDR2 FQGNSA. The CDR3 is 12 residues long. CDR3 nucleotide sequence: TGTGCCAGCAGCTTAGGCAGTGGAAAACTGTTTTTT. Amino acids: CASSLGSGKLFF.

This chain links TRBV19 with TRBJ2-7; TRBD1 might be the D (5 bases). Looked up from germline, CDR1 is LNHDA and CDR2 is SQIVND (reference sequence). Trimming stripped 5 bases from V and 2 bases from J, with 10 bases between. The CDR3 is made up of 13 amino acids. The CDR3 DNA reads as TGTGCCAGTAGTCCTGGACACGCCTACGAGCAGTACTTC. It specifies CASSPGHAYEQYF. The whole variable domain, remainder taken from reference TRBV19 and TRBJ2-7, is DGGITQSPKYLFRKEGQNVTLSCEQNLNHDAMYWYRQDPGQGLRLIYYSQIVNDFQKGDIAEGYSVSREKKESFPLTVTSAQKNPTAFYLCASSPGHAYEQYFGPGTRLTVT.